The clone carrying this T cell receptor (beta chain) occurred once. The data were produced by immunoSEQ multiplex PCR, yet TCRdb's version contains in-frame clones alone and is incomplete. Here the sample spans under 200,000 clones, 85% being singletons. V was clipped by 3 bases and J by 1 base; unmatched bases: 2. CDR1 is SGHRS and CDR2 is YFSETQ in the germline V gene. This CDR3 region has 15 residues. This sample was included in a study of blood T cell repertoires in COVID-19. For the study at large: From T cells, B-cell-depleted T cells, or PBMCs came the material, which was cDNA or gDNA.

This clonotype was obtained from a woman of 80 years or more with acute or convalescent COVID-19. J is TRBJ2-2 and V is TRBV5-1; 8 nucleotides line up with TRBD1. Sequencing was performed on peripheral blood. The CDR3 DNA reads TGCGCCAGCAGCTCCGGGACAGGGAACACCGGGGAGCTGTTTTTT. Its translation: CASSSGTGNTGELFF.